This TCR beta chain was sequenced in a study of blood T cells in healthy people across ages. The use of a sample-barcoded 5' primer and a J-beta primer mix characterized a second PCR of roughly 7 to 11 cycles. TCRdb itself ran the 5' RACE reads through MiXCR, one entry per CDR3 protein. The sample shows about a million distinct CDR3 sequences, roughly 51% of them seen only once. This clonotype was seen repeatedly, ten times or more. This CDR3 is built from 14 residues. CDR1 SGDLS and CDR2 YYNGEE come from the germline V gene. The V end lost 3 bases, the J end lost 2 bases, and 10 bases lay between the germline ends.

What was sequenced was blood. The chain has TRBV9 and TRBJ2-3; D is undetermined. The sequence came from a woman between 55 and 75 years old in good health. As DNA, the CDR3 is TGTGCCAGCAGCGGCAGCGCGGCCACAGATACGCAGTATTTT. Translating it yields CASSGSAATDTQYF.